This T cell receptor (beta chain) originates from a study of blood T cell repertoires in COVID-19. This clone appeared once. Original handling: Amplifying reference gene primers gave estimates of nucleated cell counts. Repertoires were generated with immunoSEQ multiplex PCR, while TCRdb's copy carries only in-frame clones and drops some. The V and J calls and clone size come from that table; D and trimming were worked out from the DNA. Counted here are over 400,000 clones, approximately 90% occurring once; the ten biggest clones make up under 9.5%. The CDR3 length is 14 residues. Unmatched junction bases numbered 6, after V lost 6 bases and J lost 2 bases. Per the germline V gene, CDR1 is SNHLY and CDR2 is FYNNEI.

The material sequenced was PBMCs or T cells enriched from blood (not recorded which). The TCR sequence derives from a woman aged 55-70 years who had recovered from COVID-19. The J gene is TRBJ1-2, the V gene TRBV2, with 7 bases that match TRBD1. As DNA, the CDR3 is TGTGCCAGCAGATGGGACAGCACCAACTATGGCTACACCTTC. It yields the protein CASRWDSTNYGYTF.